These 15 T cell receptor beta chains were all obtained from the same sample, sequenced in a study of T cells expressing NK-cell markers. TCRdb processed the 5' RACE reads again and assigns one entry to each CDR3 protein, with no DNA. The record lists roughly 380,000 distinct CDR3 sequences, of which the ten most abundant hold 5.2%. Sequenced: blood T cells: a sorted CD56 or NKG2C T cell subset, CD4+ or CD8+ T cells, or bulk PBMC T cells (not recorded which). The source is a man aged 18 to 69 in good health.

The rearrangement uses TRBV7-9 and TRBJ2-5; without DNA, the TCRdb call of TRBD1 cannot be checked. The CDR3 has 15 residues. Looked up from germline, CDR1 is SEHNR and CDR2 is FQNEAQ (reference sequence). The CDR3 here is CASSSPKIRGETQYF.

The chain joins TRBV3-1 to TRBJ2-7; TCRdb names TRBD1, which stays unverified in the absence of DNA. The CDR3 runs 16 residues. Germline V CDR1 and CDR2: LGHDT, YNNKEL (reference sequence). CDR3: CASSQRGTYRGSEQYF.

This sequence joins TRBV5-8 and TRBJ2-1. The CDR3 has 14 amino acids. The germline V gene encodes CDR1 SGHTS and CDR2 YDEGEE. The CDR3 spells CATNFNSAYNEQFF. Full variable domain (rest looked up from reference TRBV5-8 and TRBJ2-1): EAGVTQSPTHLIKTRGQQATLRCSPISGHTSVYWYQQALGLGLQFLLWYDEGEERNRGNFPPRFSGRQFPNYSSELNVNALELEDSALYLCATNFNSAYNEQFFGPGTRLTVL.

CDR3 amino acids: CASSFRDSGANVLTF. V and J are TRBV7-2 and TRBJ2-6. Germline CDR1 reads SGHTA; CDR2 reads FQGNSA. The CDR3 totals 15 residues. Complete variable domain (other parts from reference TRBV7-2 and TRBJ2-6): GAGVSQSPSNKVTEKGKDVELRCDPISGHTALYWYRQSLGQGLEFLIYFQGNSAPDKSGLPSDRFSAERTGGSVSTLTIQRTQQEDSAVYLCASSFRDSGANVLTFGAGSRLTVL.

V gene TRBV10-3 combines with J gene TRBJ2-5; TCRdb reports TRBD1, a call that lacks DNA to check it against. Germline CDR1 reads ENHRY; CDR2 reads SYGVKD. This CDR3 region has 16 residues. The CDR3 sequence is CAIKGQSLGEQETQYF.

The chain is built from TRBV7-2 and TRBJ2-4; TCRdb returns TRBD1, unconfirmable since there is no DNA. Germline CDR1 is SGHTA and CDR2 is FQGNSA. The CDR3 consists of 15 residues. The CDR3 loop is CASSLERGGRNIQYF. Looking up the rest from reference TRBV7-2 and TRBJ2-4 gives the full variable domain: GAGVSQSPSNKVTEKGKDVELRCDPISGHTALYWYRQSLGQGLEFLIYFQGNSAPDKSGLPSDRFSAERTGGSVSTLTIQRTQQEDSAVYLCASSLERGGRNIQYFGAGTRLSVL.

This rearrangement joins TRBV7-2 to TRBJ1-4. The CDR3 spans 16 residues. CDR1 and CDR2 from the germline V gene are SGHTA and FQGNSA. The chain's CDR3 is CASSLASTRSNEKLFF.

The gene calls are TRBV11-2 and TRBJ2-1; TCRdb lists TRBD2, though no DNA is available to test this call. Per germline, CDR1 SGHAT and CDR2 FQNNGV. The length of the CDR3 is 15 residues. The CDR3 loop is CASSFTSGRIGEQFF.

This chain uses TRBV6-1 with TRBJ2-1; TCRdb selects TRBD2, and the lack of DNA leaves this call unchecked. The CDR3 is 15 residues long. CDR1 MNHNS and CDR2 SASEGT come from the germline V gene. CDR3 amino acids: CASSATSGGFNEQFF.

This sequence joins TRBV7-2 and TRBJ1-2; TCRdb selects TRBD1, and the lack of DNA leaves this call unchecked. The CDR3 covers 16 residues. Germline V gene sequence: CDR1 SGHTA, CDR2 FQGNSA. CDR3 in amino acids: CASSLAGGQPYYGYTF. Using reference TRBV7-2 and TRBJ1-2 for the parts outside the CDR3, the full variable domain is GAGVSQSPSNKVTEKGKDVELRCDPISGHTALYWYRQSLGQGLEFLIYFQGNSAPDKSGLPSDRFSAERTGGSVSTLTIQRTQQEDSAVYLCASSLAGGQPYYGYTFGSGTRLTVV.

V usage is TRBV5-1 and J usage is TRBJ2-1; TCRdb indicates TRBD1, and absent DNA this call remains unverified. From germline, CDR1 is SGHRS and CDR2 YFSETQ. The CDR3 runs 15 residues. The CDR3 reads CASSAGTGAYNEQFF.

The chain joins TRBV12-3 or TRBV12-4 to TRBJ2-6. The CDR3 has 15 residues. Here the CDR3 reads CASSLALTGANVLTF.

The chain has TRBV5-1 and TRBJ2-1; the TCRdb D gene call, TRBD2, has no DNA to confirm it. From germline, CDR1 is SGHRS and CDR2 YFSETQ. The CDR3 loop spans 16 amino acids. The CDR3 region is CASSPVSGGAWNEQFF.

The V call is TRBV4-1, the J call TRBJ2-1; there is no DNA to check the TCRdb D call of TRBD2. The CDR3 is made up of 17 amino acids. Germline V gives CDR1 MGHRA, CDR2 YSYEKL. The CDR3 spells CASSQGSGTSGYNEQFF.

The chain has TRBV20-1 and TRBJ2-5. The CDR3 extends over 13 amino acids. Germline CDR1 is DFQATT and CDR2 is SNEGSKA (reference sequence). CDR3 loop: CSAPDGRQETQYF.